One sample yielded the 27 T cell receptor beta chains listed below, sequenced in a study of T cells expressing NK-cell markers. TCRdb reprocessed the 5' RACE reads and stores each CDR3 protein as one record, lacking DNA. The specimen's table records approximately 550,000 distinct CDR3 sequences. Sequencing was performed on blood T cells: a sorted CD56 or NKG2C T cell subset, CD4+ or CD8+ T cells, or bulk PBMC T cells (not recorded which). These receptors were taken from a man aged 18 to 30 in good health.

The chain is built from TRBV10-3 and TRBJ1-6. Germline loops: CDR1 ENHRY, CDR2 SYGVKD. The CDR3 contains 14 residues. The CDR3 is CASRGESTNSPLHF.

The rearrangement links TRBV2 to TRBJ2-1; TCRdb gives TRBD2 as the D gene, but with no DNA this cannot be confirmed. The CDR3 contains 11 residues. In germline, CDR1 is SNHLY, CDR2 FYNNEI. The CDR3 sequence: CASSGEGVEFF.

V gene TRBV5-1 combines with J gene TRBJ1-1; TCRdb calls TRBD1, which cannot be checked without DNA. Germline V gives CDR1 SGHRS, CDR2 YFSETQ. The CDR3 extends over 15 amino acids. CDR3 sequence reads: CASSLATGGRTEAFF.

This chain joins TRBV6-5 and TRBJ2-1. The germline gives CDR1 MNHEY, CDR2 SVGAGI. The CDR3 length is 14 residues. Here the CDR3 reads CASSYSADGNEQFF.

J is TRBJ1-1 and V is TRBV3-1. CDR3 length: 15 residues. Germline V lookup: CDR1 LGHDT, CDR2 YNNKEL (reference sequence). The CDR3: CASSQGWGLSTEAFF.

The chain joins TRBV2 to TRBJ2-3; TCRdb lists TRBD2, though no DNA is available to test this call. The CDR3 length is 14 residues. Per germline, CDR1 SNHLY and CDR2 FYNNEI. The CDR3 loop reads CASGRGPTTDTQYF.

The V call is TRBV13, the J call TRBJ2-1; the D call from TCRdb, TRBD2, cannot be confirmed without DNA. Germline V lookup: CDR1 PRHDT, CDR2 FYEKMQ (reference sequence). CDR3 length: 13 residues. The CDR3 sequence: CASRTGTRDEQFF.

J is TRBJ2-2 and V is TRBV6-2 or TRBV6-3; TCRdb reports TRBD2, a call that lacks DNA to check it against. The CDR3 contains 18 residues. Germline V lookup: CDR1 MNHEY, CDR2 SVGEGT. Here the CDR3 reads CASSSRLAGMKNTGELFF.

This chain links TRBV21-1 with TRBJ2-7; TCRdb proposes TRBD2, but this gene call is untestable without DNA. TRBV21-1 is listed as a pseudogene. The CDR3 consists of 14 residues. CDR3 sequence: CASIRGLAVYEQYF.

This chain uses TRBV25-1 with TRBJ2-2; TCRdb's D call, TRBD2, is unchecked because there is no DNA. Germline CDR1 and CDR2: MGHDK and SYGVNS. This CDR3 region has 15 residues. The CDR3: CASSRGISNTGELFF.

The gene calls are TRBV19 and TRBJ2-1. Germline V gene data show CDR1 as LNHDA and CDR2 as SQIVND (reference sequence). This CDR3 comprises 13 residues. The CDR3 protein is CASSMTGDNEQFF.

The gene calls are TRBV11-2 and TRBJ2-1; TCRdb indicates TRBD2, and absent DNA this call remains unverified. Germline CDR1 is SGHAT and CDR2 is FQNNGV. CDR3 length: 17 amino acids. The CDR3 loop is CASSLGAPSAGYNEQFF.

This chain connects TRBV12-3 or TRBV12-4 to TRBJ2-7; TCRdb indicates TRBD2, and absent DNA this call remains unverified. This CDR3 has 16 amino acids. CDR3 region: CASSPPAGSRPYEQYF.

The chain couples TRBV29-1 to TRBJ2-1; TCRdb gives TRBD2 as the D gene, but with no DNA this cannot be confirmed. From germline, CDR1 is SQVTM and CDR2 ANQGSEA. The CDR3 has 14 amino acids. CDR3 loop: CSVRVTSGAGEQFF.

The rearrangement joins TRBV4-3 to TRBJ2-1. Germline lookup yields CDR1 LGHNA and CDR2 YSLEER. The CDR3 contains 17 residues. Here the CDR3 reads CASSQDLDQSSYNEQFF.

The V and J genes are TRBV27 and TRBJ2-1; as DNA is missing, the TRBD2 call by TCRdb cannot be tested. CDR1 and CDR2 from the germline V gene are MNHEY and SMNVEV (reference sequence). The CDR3 has 15 residues. This CDR3 is CASSRGLGSHNEQFF.

The chain employs TRBV18 and TRBJ2-5; TCRdb designates TRBD2, a call that cannot be tested without DNA. The CDR3 runs to 14 residues. CDR1 and CDR2 (germline): KGHSH, LQKENI. CDR3 protein: CASSKGLYQETQYF.

This rearrangement joins TRBV7-9 to TRBJ2-5. Germline loops: CDR1 SEHNR, CDR2 FQNEAQ (reference sequence). This CDR3 has 14 amino acids. The CDR3 region is CASSLQQLQETQYF.

The V and J genes are TRBV5-1 and TRBJ2-3; checking the TCRdb D call of TRBD2 is not possible without DNA. Per the germline V gene, CDR1 is SGHRS and CDR2 is YFSETQ. The CDR3 runs 15 residues. The CDR3 reads CASSLVAAITDTQYF.

The rearrangement links TRBV27 to TRBJ2-1; TCRdb's D call, TRBD2, is unchecked because there is no DNA. The CDR3 length is 15 residues. Germline V gene sequence: CDR1 MNHEY, CDR2 SMNVEV (reference sequence). CDR3 in amino acids: CASSLVSSGSHEQFF.

The chain links TRBV27 to TRBJ2-3; the TCRdb D gene call, TRBD1, has no DNA to confirm it. Germline V gene lookup returns CDR1 MNHEY and CDR2 SMNVEV (reference sequence). The CDR3 is 15 residues long. CDR3 loop: CASTSGGTSTDTQYF.

The rearrangement uses TRBV5-1 and TRBJ2-1; as DNA is missing, the TRBD2 call by TCRdb cannot be tested. Per germline, CDR1 SGHRS and CDR2 YFSETQ. This CDR3 region has 16 residues. The CDR3 here is CASSLVGTSGSNEQFF. The whole variable domain, filled in from reference TRBV5-1 and TRBJ2-1, reads KAGVTQTPRYLIKTRGQQVTLSCSPISGHRSVSWYQQTPGQGLQFLFEYFSETQRNKGNFPGRFSGRQFSNSRSEMNVSTLELGDSALYLCASSLVGTSGSNEQFFGPGTRLTVL.

This chain connects TRBV6-6 to TRBJ1-1. CDR1 MNHNY and CDR2 SVGAGI come from the germline V gene (reference sequence). CDR3 length equals 13 residues. This CDR3 is CASSRGGGPEAFF.

CDR3 region: CASSETGGVLETQYF. This chain uses TRBV12-3 or TRBV12-4 with TRBJ2-5; TCRdb's D call of TRBD1 is untestable without DNA. The CDR3 is 15 amino acids.

The rearrangement joins TRBV5-1 to TRBJ1-1. The CDR3 is 14 residues long. CDR1 and CDR2 from the germline V gene are SGHRS and YFSETQ. The CDR3: CASSPGGLNTEAFF.

The chain links TRBV27 to TRBJ2-2; TCRdb's D call, TRBD2, is unchecked because there is no DNA. This CDR3 has 13 residues. Germline loops: CDR1 MNHEY, CDR2 SMNVEV (reference sequence). CDR3 loop: CAAGGKNTGELFF.

J is TRBJ1-1 and V is TRBV5-1; lacking DNA, the TRBD1 call made by TCRdb goes unchecked. CDR3 length equals 13 residues. Germline V gene lookup returns CDR1 SGHRS and CDR2 YFSETQ. The CDR3: CASSSDSGTLVFF. Full variable domain (rest looked up from reference TRBV5-1 and TRBJ1-1): KAGVTQTPRYLIKTRGQQVTLSCSPISGHRSVSWYQQTPGQGLQFLFEYFSETQRNKGNFPGRFSGRQFSNSRSEMNVSTLELGDSALYLCASSSDSGTLVFFGQGTRLTVV.